What follows describes a single T cell receptor beta chain. Its antigen is as yet unknown. The data belong to a study of T cell responses to AZD1222 COVID-19 vaccine. General study points: Seropositive at baseline were only a handful of AZD1222 recipients. Two AZD1222 doses significantly raised spike-specific TCR breadth and depth over controls.

This CDR3 has 15 residues. Profiling relied on immunoSEQ multiplex PCR, and the TCRdb table lists in-frame clones only, not all of them. Counted here are around 130,000 clones, 75% to 95% occurring once; the ten biggest clones make up approximately 2.8%. The rearrangement joins TRBV21-1 to TRBJ1-2; TRBD1, the table's D call, was not compared with the DNA. TRBV21-1 represents a pseudogene. The sequence was obtained from an adult in good health. The sample here was peripheral blood, taken on day 0 of AZD1222 vaccination. CDR3 amino acids: CASSILGQDNYGYTF. In DNA form, the CDR3 reads TGTGCCAGCAGCATATTAGGACAGGATAACTATGGCTACACCTTC.